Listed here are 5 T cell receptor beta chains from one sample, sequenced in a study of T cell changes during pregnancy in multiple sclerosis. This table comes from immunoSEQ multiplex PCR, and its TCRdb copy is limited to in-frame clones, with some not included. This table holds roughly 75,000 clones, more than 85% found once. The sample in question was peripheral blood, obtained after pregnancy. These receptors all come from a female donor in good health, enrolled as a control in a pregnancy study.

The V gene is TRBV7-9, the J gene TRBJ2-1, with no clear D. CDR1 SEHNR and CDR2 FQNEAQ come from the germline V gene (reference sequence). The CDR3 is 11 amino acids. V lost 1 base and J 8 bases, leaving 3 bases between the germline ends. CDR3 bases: TGTGCCAGCAGCTTAGTCGATGAGCAGTTCTTC. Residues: CASSLVDEQFF.

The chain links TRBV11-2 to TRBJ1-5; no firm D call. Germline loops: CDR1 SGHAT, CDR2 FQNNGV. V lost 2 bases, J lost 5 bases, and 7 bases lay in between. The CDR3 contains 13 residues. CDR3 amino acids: CASSLLVDQPQHF. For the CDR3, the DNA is TGTGCCAGCAGCTTACTCGTCGATCAGCCCCAGCATTTT.

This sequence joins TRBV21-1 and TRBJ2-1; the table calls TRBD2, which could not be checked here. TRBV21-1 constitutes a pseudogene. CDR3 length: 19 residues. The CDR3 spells CTYGEGLNGGTIKYNEQFF. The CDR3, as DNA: TGTACCTACGGCGAAGGACTTAACGGCGGGACTATAAAATACAATGAGCAGTTCTTC.

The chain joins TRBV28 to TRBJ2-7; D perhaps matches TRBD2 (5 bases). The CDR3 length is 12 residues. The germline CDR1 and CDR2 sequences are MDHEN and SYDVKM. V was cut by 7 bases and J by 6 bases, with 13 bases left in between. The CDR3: CASISGMGEQYF. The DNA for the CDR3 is TGTGCCAGCATCTCGGGGATGGGCGAGCAGTACTTC.

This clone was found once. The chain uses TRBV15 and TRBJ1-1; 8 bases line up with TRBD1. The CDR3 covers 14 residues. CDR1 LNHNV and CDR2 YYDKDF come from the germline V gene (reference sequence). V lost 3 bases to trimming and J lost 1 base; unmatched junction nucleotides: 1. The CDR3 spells CATSRGQANTEAFF. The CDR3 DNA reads TGTGCCACCAGCAGGGGACAGGCGAACACTGAAGCTTTCTTT.